This TCR beta chain emerged from a study of OX40 agonist ivuxolimab in advanced cancers. The overall study: The patients received ivuxolimab by intravenous route every 2 weeks at 0.01 to 10 mg/kg. Allowance was made for prior anti-PD-1, anti-PD-L1 or anti-CTLA-4 therapy, and 35% to 40% had some. Whole-study results and caveats: In CD8+ T cells, expanded clones were on average more numerous than in CD4+.

Turning to this clone: Its specificity is not known.

The method was immunoSEQ multiplex PCR; TCRdb's version includes in-frame clones alone and lacks a portion of them. This table has fewer than 100,000 clones, approximately 91% appearing once. Anyone with autoimmune disease history or systemic immunosuppression was excluded. The CDR3 contains 12 residues. The V and J ends lost 2 bases and 8 bases respectively, with 11 bases between them. Germline-derived CDR1 and CDR2 are GTSNPN and SVGIG (reference sequence). V usage is TRBV30 and J usage is TRBJ2-3, with D unclear. The sequence was collected from an adult with an advanced solid tumor such as melanoma, head and neck, liver or kidney cancer. Sequences were derived from CD4+ or CD8+ T cells sorted from blood, sampled in a trial of the OX40 agonist ivuxolimab. This CDR3 reads CAWSSDRGTQYF. The CDR3 DNA sequence: TGTGCCTGGAGTTCTGACCGAGGTACGCAGTATTTT.